The text below deals with one T cell receptor (beta chain). Germline values: CDR1 KGHSH, CDR2 LQKENI. This CDR3 spans 17 amino acids. J lost 3 bases, V lost 5 bases, and 13 bases had no gene match. This table comes from immunoSEQ multiplex PCR, and its TCRdb copy is limited to in-frame clones, with some not included. The table includes over 450 clones, around a sixth detected once. The data stem from a study of T cells in localized non-small cell lung cancer. The TCR originated in a man between 40 and 70 years old with stage III squamous cell lung carcinoma. V gene TRBV18 combines with J gene TRBJ1-1; 9 bases are shared with TRBD1. Sequenced material: lung tumor tissue, taken before any cancer treatment. The CDR3 sequence is CASSASTGGGLYTEAFF. CDR3 DNA sequence: TGTGCCAGCTCAGCGTCAACAGGGGGCGGGTTGTACACTGAAGCTTTCTTT.